These 20 T cell receptor beta chains came from one sample sequenced in a study of naive and memory T cell subsets. Their target antigens are unknown. The study's findings and limits: Naive repertoires, especially CD8, held a few larger clonotypes, possibly memory cells re-expressing CD45RA.

The beta constant-region primer was an equimolar mix of two oligonucleotides covering TRBC1 and TRBC2. Nested alpha and beta constant-region primers with the SP2 primer drove four PCR rounds on ligated cDNA. Via MiXCR, TCRdb re-called the UMI-ligation and nested PCR reads, giving one row per CDR3 protein. Altogether over 110,000 distinct CDR3 sequences are present, around 21% being singletons, with the ten largest covering 0.6% to 0.7%. Sequenced material: naive CD8+ T cells from blood. The source is a human donor in good health.

This clonotype was picked up many times. The chain employs TRBV28 and TRBJ2-2; TRBD1 aligns across 7 bases. Germline-derived CDR1 and CDR2 are MDHEN and SYDVKM. The CDR3 runs 16 residues. J lost 0 bases, V lost 7 bases, and 8 bases had no gene match. Here the CDR3 reads CASNRDRKSNTGELFF. The CDR3 coding sequence is TGTGCCAGCAACCGGGACAGAAAGTCGAACACCGGGGAGCTGTTTTTT.

The J gene is TRBJ2-1, the V gene TRBV7-6; tentative D call: TRBD1 (6 bases). With 1 base removed from V and 10 bases from J, the gap between germline ends came to 11 bases. The CDR3 sequence is 13 residues long. CDR1 is SGHVS, CDR2 FNYEAQ, per germline. The DNA for the CDR3 is TGTGCCAGCAGCTTAGTATCAGGGGACGAGCAGTTCTTC. Amino acids: CASSLVSGDEQFF.

This chain uses TRBV12-3 or TRBV12-4 with TRBJ1-1; possible D gene TRBD1, 6 bases. The CDR3 spans 16 residues. V shed 2 bases and J shed 1 base, with 14 bases lying between them. CDR3 nucleotides: TGTGCCAGCAGTTTAAGGTGGCAGGGGACGAACACTGAAGCTTTCTTT. Residues: CASSLRWQGTNTEAFF.

This clonotype appeared a few times. J is TRBJ2-7 and V is TRBV15; TRBD1 matches at 8 bases. Trimming at V came to 0 bases and at J to 6 bases, leaving 10 bases not matched to a gene. Per the germline V gene, CDR1 is LNHNV and CDR2 is YYDKDF (reference sequence). This CDR3 spans 16 amino acids. The CDR3 DNA is TGTGCCACCAGCAGAGATTGGACAGGGTCCTTTCCCGAGCAGTACTTC. It specifies CATSRDWTGSFPEQYF.

The chain joins TRBV28 to TRBJ2-7; 8 bases fit TRBD2. The CDR3 is 16 residues long. Trimming removed 3 bases from V and 4 bases from J; junction bases left unmatched: 11. Germline V lookup: CDR1 MDHEN, CDR2 SYDVKM. Here the CDR3 reads CASSFFPQREFYEQYF. The CDR3, as DNA: TGTGCCAGCAGTTTCTTCCCCCAGCGGGAGTTTTACGAGCAGTACTTC.

This clonotype turned up a few times. The CDR3 here is CASSLANRLPPGTQYF. In DNA, the CDR3 is TGCGCCAGCAGCTTGGCTAACAGGCTCCCTCCGGGGACCCAGTACTTC. The genes are TRBV5-1 and TRBJ2-5, with D possibly matching TRBD1 (5 bases). Germline loops: CDR1 SGHRS, CDR2 YFSETQ. V was clipped by 0 bases and J by 7 bases, with 19 bases between them. The CDR3 length is 16 residues.

The rearrangement links TRBV7-8 to TRBJ2-5; D may be TRBD1 (6 bases). This CDR3 has 14 amino acids. The germline V gene encodes CDR1 SGHVS and CDR2 FQNEAQ. The V gene lost 5 bases and the J gene lost 2 bases, with 12 bases spanning the gap. In nucleotides, the CDR3 is TGTGCCAGCAGCGACAGGACAGTACAAGAGACCCAGTACTTC. It is translated as CASSDRTVQETQYF.

Only a few counts were recorded for this clonotype. This sequence joins TRBV27 and TRBJ2-1; no firm D call. Trimming left V 2 bases short and J 0 bases short, with 8 bases between. This CDR3 region has 15 residues. In germline, CDR1 is MNHEY, CDR2 SMNVEV (reference sequence). CDR3 loop: CASSLGVGSYNEQFF. CDR3 nucleotide sequence: TGTGCCAGCAGTTTAGGAGTTGGCTCCTACAATGAGCAGTTCTTC.

This clonotype showed up just a few times. The V gene is TRBV28, the J gene TRBJ2-3; 8 positions agree with TRBD1. The CDR3 loop spans 15 amino acids. Losses at the gene ends were 7 bases for V and 4 bases for J; bases not matched to a gene: 10. CDR1 and CDR2 from the germline V gene are MDHEN and SYDVKM. The CDR3 DNA reads as TGTGCCAGCAACCCCCAGGGGGCGCAGGCAGATACGCAGTATTTT. It encodes CASNPQGAQADTQYF.

In this sample, this clonotype turned up many times. The gene calls are TRBV6-2 or TRBV6-3 and TRBJ2-2; 8 nucleotides line up with TRBD2. V shed 0 bases and J 6 bases; nucleotides not matched to a gene: 6. The CDR3 consists of 16 residues. Germline assignment: CDR1 MNHEY and CDR2 SVGEGT. The CDR3 nucleotides read TGTGCCAGCAGTTACTCGAAGGCTAGCGGGCCCGGGGAGCTGTTTTTT. As protein: CASSYSKASGPGELFF.

Ten or more counts support this clonotype. This chain connects TRBV20-1 to TRBJ2-3, with D hard to call. The CDR3 has 14 amino acids. Trimming shortened V by 1 base and J by 0 bases, and 8 bases separated the two germline ends. CDR1 is DFQATT, CDR2 SNEGSKA, per germline (reference sequence). CDR3 nucleotide sequence: TGCAGTGCTAGAGGCATAACTAGCACAGATACGCAGTATTTT. Translation: CSARGITSTDTQYF.

This clonotype has a handful of counts. The chain combines TRBV28 with TRBJ1-2, with D unresolved. V was trimmed by 7 bases and J by 8 bases, leaving 8 bases between them. The CDR3 spans 10 residues. Germline V CDR1 and CDR2: MDHEN, SYDVKM. CDR3 protein: CASNQGGYTF. The CDR3 DNA follows: TGTGCCAGCAATCAAGGAGGCTACACCTTC.

This clonotype was counted only a few times. CDR3 residues: CSARDIGGSYTGELFF. CDR3 DNA sequence: TGCAGTGCTAGAGATATCGGCGGGAGTTACACCGGGGAGCTGTTTTTT. The chain uses TRBV20-1 and TRBJ2-2, with 7 bases identical to TRBD2. CDR1 is DFQATT and CDR2 is SNEGSKA in the germline V gene (reference sequence). This CDR3 contains 16 residues. V lost 0 bases to trimming and J lost 3 bases; unmatched junction nucleotides: 7.

This clonotype was detected a few times. The V and J genes are TRBV27 and TRBJ1-5; possibly TRBD1 for D (5 bases). The CDR3 is 14 amino acids. Per the germline V gene, CDR1 is MNHEY and CDR2 is SMNVEV (reference sequence). V was pared by 5 bases and J by 4 bases, with 12 bases between. The CDR3 DNA reads TGTGCCAGCAGTCTGGGTCGGGGGAATCAGCCCCAGCATTTT. Translating it yields CASSLGRGNQPQHF.

This clonotype was detected a few times. The rearrangement uses TRBV7-9 and TRBJ2-2; 9 nucleotides align to TRBD1. The junction had 8 bases not matched to a gene; V was cut back by 5 bases and J by 4 bases. Germline CDR1 and CDR2: SEHNR and FQNEAQ (reference sequence). The CDR3 contains 16 residues. In DNA form, the CDR3 reads TGTGCCAGCAGCCCAACCGGGACAGGGACCACCGGGGAGCTGTTTTTT. This codes for CASSPTGTGTTGELFF.

J is TRBJ1-4 and V is TRBV7-9; 10 bases map to TRBD1. Germline V gives CDR1 SEHNR, CDR2 FQNEAQ (reference sequence). V lost 4 bases, J lost 3 bases, and 8 bases stayed unmatched. This CDR3 spans 17 amino acids. The chain's CDR3 is CASSSPDRGLANEKLFF. For the CDR3, the DNA is TGTGCCAGCAGCTCTCCGGACAGGGGGTTGGCTAATGAAAAACTGTTTTTT.

This clonotype was seen a few times. The chain is built from TRBV27 and TRBJ2-5; no clear D. Germline CDR1 reads MNHEY; CDR2 reads SMNVEV (reference sequence). Trimming pared 5 bases from V and 9 bases from J, leaving 10 bases between. The CDR3 loop spans 11 amino acids. CDR3 coding DNA: TGTGCCAGCAGTAGACCCAAGGCCCAGTACTTC. It specifies CASSRPKAQYF.

The V gene is TRBV7-9, the J gene TRBJ2-2, with a possible D match to TRBD2 (6 bases). The germline V gene has CDR1 SEHNR and CDR2 FQNEAQ (reference sequence). V was cut by 5 bases and J by 3 bases, with 13 bases left in between. The CDR3 consists of 15 residues. CDR3 residues: CASSPGLSYTGELFF. The CDR3 nucleotides are TGTGCCAGCAGCCCGGGACTTTCCTACACCGGGGAGCTGTTTTTT.

This clonotype was counted at least ten times. The chain joins TRBV4-3 to TRBJ2-3; D might be TRBD1 (6 bases). Trimming pared 2 bases from V and 1 base from J, leaving 7 bases between. CDR3 length equals 14 residues. Germline CDR1 is LGHNA and CDR2 is YSLEER. Here the CDR3 DNA reads TGCGCCAGCAGCCAATCAGGGGGCACAGATACGCAGTATTTT. The encoded protein is CASSQSGGTDTQYF.

This clonotype has a handful of counts. The chain employs TRBV20-1 and TRBJ2-3, with 7 nucleotides matching TRBD1. With V trimmed by 3 bases and J by 4 bases, 7 bases remained unmatched. The CDR3 sequence is 14 residues long. Germline V CDR1 and CDR2: DFQATT, SNEGSKA (reference sequence). The DNA of the CDR3 is TGCAGTGCTAGGGGGACAGAGGGGGCAGATACGCAGTATTTT. Translated, it gives CSARGTEGADTQYF.